One sample yielded the 25 T cell receptor beta chains listed below, sequenced in a study of T cells in Graves' hyperthyroidism and ophthalmopathy. RNA transcripts yielded amplified TCR beta CDR3 regions. HTBI primers were the set used in a first-round RT-PCR of the TCR CDR3. TCRdb itself ran the multiplex PCR reads through MiXCR, one entry per CDR3 protein. The sample records roughly 300,000 distinct CDR3 sequences, about 18% being singletons. Material for sequencing was blood. The receptors were gathered from a woman aged 45 to 65 with Graves' hyperthyroidism.

The chain has TRBV7-9 and TRBJ1-1, with 8 bases aligning to TRBD1. V gave up 3 bases and J gave up 4 bases; unmatched junction bases: 4. The CDR3 spans 14 residues. CDR1 is SEHNR, CDR2 FQNEAQ, per germline (reference sequence). CDR3 bases: TGTGCCAGCAGCTTGTCCGACAGGGGCACTGAAGCTTTCTTT. Its translation: CASSLSDRGTEAFF.

This clonotype was observed at least ten times. V gene TRBV27 combines with J gene TRBJ1-2; 8 bases are a match to TRBD1. Per the germline V gene, CDR1 is MNHEY and CDR2 is SMNVEV (reference sequence). J lost 8 bases, V lost 8 bases, and 16 bases had no gene match. The CDR3 consists of 15 residues. CDR3 residues: CASAPGTGAGSGYTF. CDR3 nucleotides: TGTGCCAGCGCCCCCGGGACAGGAGCGGGTTCCGGCTACACCTTC.

This clonotype was observed many times. The chain is built from TRBV7-2 and TRBJ2-5, with unresolved D. The CDR3 is made up of 13 amino acids. V was pared by 4 bases and J by 4 bases, with 10 bases between. CDR1 and CDR2 (germline): SGHTA, FQGNSA. The CDR3 is CASSSTMRETQYF. The CDR3 DNA reads TGTGCCAGCAGCTCGACCATGAGAGAGACCCAGTACTTC.

This rearrangement joins TRBV13 to TRBJ2-2; D not resolved. Germline assignment: CDR1 PRHDT and CDR2 FYEKMQ (reference sequence). The germline V and J ends were trimmed by 4 bases and 1 base, with 7 bases remaining between them. The CDR3 spans 14 residues. The CDR3 here is CASSSGWNTGELFF. The CDR3 region has the DNA TGTGCCAGCAGCTCCGGTTGGAACACCGGGGAGCTGTTTTTT.

This chain connects TRBV30 to TRBJ1-6, with TRBD1 identical over 9 bases. Germline V CDR1 and CDR2: GTSNPN, SVGIG (reference sequence). CDR3 size: 16 residues. Losses at the gene ends were 6 bases for V and 0 bases for J; bases not matched to a gene: 6. In DNA form, the CDR3 reads TGTGCCTGCCTTGACAGGGGGAGCTCCTATAATTCACCCCTCCACTTT. It encodes CACLDRGSSYNSPLHF.

The genes are TRBV7-3 and TRBJ2-1; 8 bases agree with TRBD2. V lost 5 bases and J lost 9; bases outside the gene matches: 12. The CDR3 is made up of 15 amino acids. In germline, CDR1 is SGHTA, CDR2 FQGTGA. CDR3 region: CASSRGGGRIGEQFF. DNA of the CDR3: TGTGCCAGCAGCAGGGGTGGCGGGAGGATCGGTGAGCAGTTCTTC.

The J gene is TRBJ1-5, the V gene TRBV20-1; 7 bases are shared with TRBD1. The J segment lost 5 bases and the V segment lost 0 bases, leaving 4 bases of the junction unmatched. Germline CDR1 is DFQATT and CDR2 is SNEGSKA (reference sequence). The CDR3 is 14 amino acids. CDR3 DNA sequence: TGCAGTGCTAGAGATCGGGACAGTTATCAGCCCCAGCATTTT. It codes for CSARDRDSYQPQHF.

This clonotype was seen ten or more times. This chain links TRBV7-9 with TRBJ1-1; 12 bases line up with TRBD1. With 4 bases clipped from V and 6 bases from J, the junction kept 6 bases outside the gene matches. The length of the CDR3 is 15 residues. Germline CDR1 and CDR2: SEHNR and FQNEAQ (reference sequence). CDR3 sequence: CASSSWDRGRPEAFF. The CDR3 DNA reads TGTGCCAGCAGCTCCTGGGACAGGGGGCGTCCTGAAGCTTTCTTT.

In its sample, this clonotype was seen a few times. This chain connects TRBV5-1 to TRBJ1-1, with 7 nucleotides matching TRBD1. This CDR3 spans 15 amino acids. CDR1 is SGHRS and CDR2 is YFSETQ in the germline V gene. Trimming at V came to 4 bases and at J to 2 bases, leaving 8 bases not matched to a gene. For the CDR3, the DNA is TGCGCCAGCAGCCCCCTAGGGGGCCTCAACACTGAAGCTTTCTTT. This sequence encodes CASSPLGGLNTEAFF.

The rearrangement links TRBV7-9 to TRBJ2-3, with a possible D match to TRBD1 (6 bases). V shed 7 bases and J shed 4 bases, with 12 bases lying between them. This CDR3 spans 13 amino acids. The germline V gene has CDR1 SEHNR and CDR2 FQNEAQ (reference sequence). For the CDR3, the DNA is TGTGCCAGCACCGTACAGGGTGCAGATACGCAGTATTTT. Translated: CASTVQGADTQYF.

This clonotype was seen only a few times. This rearrangement joins TRBV28 to TRBJ1-5; D unresolved. The germline gives CDR1 MDHEN, CDR2 SYDVKM. CDR3 size: 15 residues. The V end lost 8 bases, the J end lost 0 bases, and 14 bases lay between the germline ends. CDR3 DNA sequence: TGTGCCAGCTTTAGGGAGGGCAATAGCAATCAGCCCCAGCATTTT. Protein: CASFREGNSNQPQHF.

This clonotype has only a few counts. The chain joins TRBV6-2 or TRBV6-3 to TRBJ2-4; 7 bases fit TRBD2. Germline V CDR1 and CDR2: MNHEY, SVGEGT. Trimming cost V 2 bases and J 0 bases; bases outside gene matches: 1. The CDR3 has 15 residues. The CDR3 loop reads CASSYGGVAKNIQYF. Written as DNA, the CDR3 is TGTGCCAGCAGTTACGGGGGGGTAGCCAAAAACATTCAGTACTTC.

The rearrangement joins TRBV7-9 to TRBJ1-3; D is unresolved. The length of the CDR3 is 17 residues. V lost 1 base and J 4 bases, leaving 17 bases between the germline ends. Germline V CDR1 and CDR2: SEHNR, FQNEAQ (reference sequence). This CDR3 is CASSLGPAGGEGNTIYF. Here the CDR3 DNA reads TGTGCCAGCAGCTTAGGGCCCGCGGGCGGCGAGGGAAACACCATATATTTT.

This clonotype was detected many times. The rearrangement uses TRBV30 and TRBJ2-7; 10 positions agree with TRBD1. J was trimmed by 5 bases and V by 2 bases; bases with no gene match: 9. The CDR3 contains 15 residues. The germline V gene encodes CDR1 GTSNPN and CDR2 SVGIG (reference sequence). As DNA, the CDR3 is TGTGCCTGGAGTAGGGCGACAGGGGGCTTCCACGAGCAGTACGTC. Amino acids: CAWSRATGGFHEQYV.

The chain recombines TRBV6-5 with TRBJ2-1, with 7 bases aligning to TRBD1. This CDR3 is 14 amino acids long. Germline trimming cut 5 bases from V and 5 bases from J; bases unmatched to any gene: 6. The germline CDR1 and CDR2 sequences are MNHEY and SVGAGI. The CDR3 is CASSNLGQDNEQFF. The DNA for the CDR3 is TGTGCCAGCAGTAACCTCGGACAGGACAATGAGCAGTTCTTC.

This clonotype was found a few times. V and J are TRBV12-3 or TRBV12-4 and TRBJ2-4; 7 nucleotides match TRBD1. V dropped 4 bases and J dropped 9; count of bases not matched to a gene: 6. This CDR3 is built from 13 residues. The chain's CDR3 is CASSSGTASIQYF. In DNA, the CDR3 is TGTGCCAGCAGTTCCGGGACAGCTAGCATTCAGTACTTC.

Notes on this clonotype: A read error is possible here, since a much larger clone lies one base away. V and J are TRBV24-1 and TRBJ2-1, with TRBD1 matching 8 bases. The last part of the DNA fits TRBJ2-7 better; the J call may be wrong. CDR3 length: 14 residues. CDR1 and CDR2 (germline): KGHDR, SFDVKD. The CDR3 sequence is CATSYQGATNEQYF. The CDR3 DNA reads as TGTGCCACCAGTTATCAGGGGGCTACCAATGAGCAGTACTTC.

The gene calls are TRBV5-1 and TRBJ2-5; TRBD2 agrees at 12 bases. Germline trimming cut 0 bases from V and 2 bases from J; bases unmatched to any gene: 2. Germline CDR1 and CDR2: SGHRS and YFSETQ. The CDR3 is 16 amino acids. The CDR3 spells CASSLALAGGQETQYF. CDR3 DNA: TGCGCCAGCAGCTTGGCACTAGCGGGAGGTCAAGAGACCCAGTACTTC.

This clonotype came up many times. The chain links TRBV27 to TRBJ2-3, with D perhaps matching TRBD1 (6 bases). CDR3 size: 15 residues. Germline loops: CDR1 MNHEY, CDR2 SMNVEV (reference sequence). The germline V and J ends were trimmed by 0 bases and 2 bases, with 9 bases remaining between them. Here the CDR3 reads CASSLSQGFTDTQYF. CDR3 DNA sequence: TGTGCCAGCAGTTTATCGCAGGGGTTCACAGATACGCAGTATTTT.

There are a few counts of this clonotype. V and J are TRBV29-1 and TRBJ2-5; TRBD1 matches 10 bases. The CDR3 extends over 15 amino acids. Germline V gene sequence: CDR1 SQVTM, CDR2 ANQGSEA. V lost 4 bases and J lost 3; bases outside the gene matches: 8. In DNA form, the CDR3 reads TGCAGCGTTGGTGGGACAGGGGTATCGGAAGAGACCCAGTACTTC. This sequence encodes CSVGGTGVSEETQYF. Together with reference TRBV29-1 and TRBJ2-5, the CDR3 gives the full variable domain: SAVISQKPSRDICQRGTSLTIQCQVDSQVTMMFWYRQQPGQSLTLIATANQGSEATYESGFVIDKFPISRPNLTFSTLTVSNMSPEDSSIYLCSVGGTGVSEETQYFGPGTRLLVL.

The chain links TRBV27 to TRBJ1-5; 11 bases agree with TRBD1. V was pared by 6 bases and J by 7 bases, with 8 bases of the junction left unmatched. The CDR3 loop spans 15 amino acids. The V gene's germline CDR1 is MNHEY and CDR2 SMNVEV (reference sequence). This CDR3 is CASSPGQGVRQPQHF. CDR3 coding DNA: TGTGCCAGCAGCCCGGGACAGGGGGTTCGGCAGCCCCAGCATTTT.

This clonotype was seen a few times. CDR3 protein: CASSTQGKANSPLHF. The DNA for the CDR3 is TGTGCCAGCAGCACACAGGGAAAGGCGAATTCACCCCTCCACTTT. The chain joins TRBV5-4 to TRBJ1-6; TRBD1 is a possible D gene (6 bases). CDR1 is SGHNT and CDR2 is YYREEE in the germline V gene (reference sequence). The V end lost 4 bases, the J end lost 7 bases, and 15 bases lay between the germline ends. The CDR3 sequence is 15 residues long.

This clonotype was picked up many times. V gene TRBV28 combines with J gene TRBJ2-1; D is perhaps TRBD1 (6 bases). Germline lookup yields CDR1 MDHEN and CDR2 SYDVKM. Trimming pared 4 bases from V and 0 bases from J, leaving 10 bases between. The CDR3 is made up of 15 amino acids. Written as DNA, the CDR3 is TGTGCCAGCAGTTCCCGGGACACCTCCTACAATGAGCAGTTCTTC. This translates into CASSSRDTSYNEQFF.

At least ten counts were recorded for this clonotype. This chain joins TRBV20-1 and TRBJ2-1, with D uncertain. Germline lookup yields CDR1 DFQATT and CDR2 SNEGSKA (reference sequence). The CDR3 consists of 13 residues. V was clipped by 1 base and J by 4 bases, with 8 bases between them. The CDR3 DNA is TGCAGTGCTAGAGTTGGCCAATACAATGAGCAGTTCTTC. Translation: CSARVGQYNEQFF.

About this clonotype: A junction boundary mismatches the germline segment, possibly from a read error. For the CDR3, the DNA is TGTGCCAGCGGCTTAGGCCAGGACAACTATGGCTACACCTTC. Residues: CASGLGQDNYGYTF. The chain is built from TRBV13 and TRBJ1-2, with D unresolved. The CDR3 is made up of 14 amino acids. CDR1 and CDR2 (germline): PRHDT, FYEKMQ (reference sequence).